This is a list of T cell receptor beta chains from one sample in a study of CD8+CD57+ T cells in acquired aplastic anemia. TCRdb processed the reads anew with MiXCR; each CDR3 protein has one entry. Here the sample spans 200,000 to 250,000 distinct CDR3 sequences, roughly 33% being singletons. Sequenced input: sorted CD4+, CD8+, or CD8+CD57+ T cells (not recorded which) from PBMCs. The source of these receptors is a human donor in good health, serving as a control. Each CDR3 is given with its conserved first and last residue. The D gene is left open where the match is weak. Rows may omit the clone size; those that give it use once, few, many or a size class.

J	V	size	D	length	DNA	CDR3
TRBJ1-2	TRBV19	.	.	12	TGTGCCAGTAGTATCCCGGGATATGGCTACACCTTC	CASSIPGYGYTF
TRBJ2-1	TRBV14	.	TRBD2	17	TGTGCCAGCAGCGAGACATATACCGGGACTAGCAACAATGAGCAGTTCTTC	CASSETYTGTSNNEQFF
TRBJ2-5	TRBV12-3/TRBV12-4	many	.	15	TGTGCCAGCAGTTTACGGCCACTCAAGGGGGAGACCCAGTACTTC	CASSLRPLKGETQYF
TRBJ1-5	TRBV7-9	.	.	15	TGTGCCAGCAGCTTAGGCGGGGGCGCGTCTCAGCCCCAGCATTTT	CASSLGGGASQPQHF
TRBJ2-1	TRBV11-3	few	.	13	TGTGCCAGCAGCTTAGATAATTGGGATGAGCAGTTCTTC	CASSLDNWDEQFF
TRBJ1-5	TRBV19	.	.	12	TGTGCCAGTAGTCCGAGGGGTCAGCCCCAGCATTTT	CASSPRGQPQHF
TRBJ2-3	TRBV25-1	.	.	10	TGTGCCAGGTTCCTACGACGACGGTATTTT	CARFLRRRYF
TRBJ2-5	TRBV29-1	once	TRBD2	13	TGCAGCGTTCAAAGCGGGGTAGGAGAGACCCAGTACTTC	CSVQSGVGETQYF
TRBJ2-5	TRBV9	many	.	14	TGTGCCAGCAGCGTAGGTGTAGACCAAGAGACCCAGTACTTC	CASSVGVDQETQYF
TRBJ1-3	TRBV5-1	few	.	14	TGCGCCAGCAGCTGGGACGGACCTGGAAACACCATATATTTT	CASSWDGPGNTIYF
TRBJ2-3	TRBV4-2	.	.	15	TGTGCCAGCAGCCAGGACGTCCTAAGCACAGATACGCAGTATTTT	CASSQDVLSTDTQYF
TRBJ1-2	TRBV29-1	many	.	13	TGCAGCGTTGAACGGACAGTTAACTATGGCTACACCTTC	CSVERTVNYGYTF
TRBJ1-2	TRBV3-1	few	.	16	TGTGCCAGCAGCCAAGGGGTTTCAGGGGTTAACTATGGCTACACCTTC	CASSQGVSGVNYGYTF
TRBJ2-1	TRBV2	many	.	11	TGTGCCAGCAGTGTGAACGGCGAGCAGTTCTTC	CASSVNGEQFF
TRBJ2-3	TRBV15	many	.	13	TGTGCCACCAGCAGATCCTTAACAGATACGCAGTATTTT	CATSRSLTDTQYF
TRBJ1-1	TRBV9	many	.	15	TGTGCCAGCAGCGTAGATCCCCACTTGAACACTGAAGCTTTCTTT	CASSVDPHLNTEAFF
TRBJ2-7	TRBV7-6	many	.	12	TGTGCCAGCAGCACCGACGGCTACGAGCAGTACTTC	CASSTDGYEQYF
TRBJ1-5	TRBV25-1	.	TRBD1	16	TGTGCCAGCAGTGCGAACCCTCCGGGACAGACAGTCTACGAGCATTTT	CASSANPPGQTVYEHF
TRBJ1-2	TRBV10-3	once	TRBD1	14	TGTGCCATCAGTGACCCCGACAGGGGAGGTGGCTACACCTTC	CAISDPDRGGGYTF
TRBJ2-5	TRBV5-5	few	TRBD2	15	TGTGCCAGCAGCTACCGGGGGGGGGAAGCGGAGACCCAGTACTTC	CASSYRGGEAETQYF
TRBJ1-5	TRBV12-3/TRBV12-4	many	TRBD1	14	TGTGCCAGCAGTCTCACAGGGGGCGGTCAGCCCCAGCATTTT	CASSLTGGGQPQHF
TRBJ2-7	TRBV3-1	many	.	12	TGTGCCAGCAGCCAAGTCGACTACGAGCAGTACTTC	CASSQVDYEQYF
TRBJ1-6	TRBV6-6	many	.	15	TGTGCCAGCAGTTACTCGTGGGTAGGGAATTCACCCCTCCACTTT	CASSYSWVGNSPLHF
TRBJ1-2	TRBV12-3/TRBV12-4	many	TRBD1	14	TGTGCCAGCAGTCCCAGGGGGTTCGAGTATGGCTACACCTTC	CASSPRGFEYGYTF
TRBJ1-1	TRBV10-3	.	.	20	TGTGCCATCAGTGAGTCGCAGGAAAGACAACCAGGGCGCGAGGGCACTGAAGCTTTCTTT	CAISESQERQPGREGTEAFF
TRBJ1-1	TRBV7-9	many	.	17	TGTGCCAGCAGCTTTCAGGGATTCCCCCCAATGAACACTGAAGCTTTCTTT	CASSFQGFPPMNTEAFF
TRBJ1-3	TRBV7-2	few	.	12	TGTGCCAGCAGCAGTTGGGGAAACACCATATATTTT	CASSSWGNTIYF
TRBJ1-1	TRBV7-6	many	.	11	TGTGCCAGCAGCCTTTACTATGAAGCTTTCTTT	CASSLYYEAFF
TRBJ2-2	TRBV25-1	.	TRBD1	17	TGTGCCAGCAGCTTCCCGATGGGACAGCCGAACACCGGGGAGCTGTTTTTT	CASSFPMGQPNTGELFF
TRBJ1-3	TRBV7-2	many	.	16	TGTGCCAGCAGCTTAGCTTCGGGGTCCTCTGGAAACACCATATATTTT	CASSLASGSSGNTIYF
TRBJ1-4	TRBV2	many	.	13	TGTGCCAGCAGTGTCTGGGGTAATGAAAAACTGTTTTTT	CASSVWGNEKLFF
TRBJ2-5	TRBV20-1	many	TRBD2	17	TGCAGTGCTCACCCGCGGAGTGCTAGCGGGGACCAAGAGACCCAGTACTTC	CSAHPRSASGDQETQYF
TRBJ2-3	TRBV20-1	.	TRBD2	19	TGCAGTGCTAGAGTTACTAGCGGGGGGCTTTCGGGATTAACAGATACGCAGTATTTT	CSARVTSGGLSGLTDTQYF
TRBJ2-7	TRBV2	.	.	12	TGTGCCAGCAGTGCCTCAGCCCACGAGCAGTACTTC	CASSASAHEQYF
TRBJ2-3	TRBV5-1	.	.	17	TGCGCCAGCAGCTTCACTCCCCCGACAGCTAGCACAGATACGCAGTATTTT	CASSFTPPTASTDTQYF
TRBJ2-3	TRBV20-1	many	.	15	TGCAGTGCTAGCAAACCCGCAGGGATTCAAGATACGCAGTATTTT	CSASKPAGIQDTQYF
TRBJ2-5	TRBV30	.	.	11	TGTGCCTGCACAACAACCCAGACCCAGTACTTC	CACTTTQTQYF
TRBJ2-3	TRBV12-3/TRBV12-4	.	.	17	TGTACCAGCAGTTCTCATCCCACAGGGCCTAGCACAGATACGCAGTATTTT	CTSSSHPTGPSTDTQYF
TRBJ1-3	TRBV11-1	.	.	16	TGTGCCAGCAGCTTTCGGCCATCCAGCTCTGGAAACACCATATATTTT	CASSFRPSSSGNTIYF
TRBJ1-1	TRBV7-9	.	.	15	TGTGCCAGCAGCTATTCGGGGGGCTTGGACACTGAAGCTTTCTTT	CASSYSGGLDTEAFF
TRBJ1-4	TRBV12-3/TRBV12-4	.	.	15	TGTGCCAGCAGGGCAGGACGTTTGGGTAATGAAAAACTGTTTTTT	CASRAGRLGNEKLFF
TRBJ2-1	TRBV2	many	.	15	TGTGCCAGCAGTGAACAGGGAGTGGAATACAATGAGCAGTTCTTC	CASSEQGVEYNEQFF
TRBJ2-3	TRBV11-2	many	TRBD2	18	TGTGCCAGCAGCTTAGTAGGGACTAGCGGGAGGGAAACAGATACGCAGTATTTT	CASSLVGTSGRETDTQYF
TRBJ2-5	TRBV29-1	.	.	13	TGCAGCGTCGTACAGGATAGCAATCAGCCCCAGTACTTC	CSVVQDSNQPQYF
TRBJ2-2	TRBV7-3	.	TRBD1	16	TGTGCCAGCAGCTTTTCCGACAGGGGGGGCACCGGGGAGCTGTTTTTT	CASSFSDRGGTGELFF
TRBJ1-5	TRBV11-2	many	.	13	TGTGCCAGCAGCTTACTCCCCAATCAGCCCCAGCATTTT	CASSLLPNQPQHF
TRBJ1-6	TRBV5-1	many	.	12	TGCGCCAGCAGCTTGGAGGGATCACCCCTCCACTTT	CASSLEGSPLHF
TRBJ1-2	TRBV20-1	many	.	13	TGCAGTGCTCCAGGACAGAATAACTATGGCTACACCTTC	CSAPGQNNYGYTF
TRBJ2-1	TRBV20-1	many	.	16	TGCAGTGCTAGGTCGGTCGGGGTGAGCTCCTACAATGAGCAGTTCTTC	CSARSVGVSSYNEQFF
TRBJ2-1	TRBV2	many	.	17	TGTGCCAGCAGTGAATGGTCTCTCAGGACCTCCTACAATGAGCAGTTCTTC	CASSEWSLRTSYNEQFF